This T cell receptor beta chain was captured in a study of blood T cells in healthy people across ages. Alongside a J-beta primer mix, a sample-barcoded 5' primer served in a second PCR lasting roughly 7 to 11 cycles. TCRdb re-called the 5' RACE reads with MiXCR, one entry per CDR3 protein. This table has about 1.8 million distinct CDR3 sequences, approximately 50% appearing once. The germline V gene encodes CDR1 SGHAT and CDR2 FQNNGV. The ends lost 4 bases at V and 4 bases at J; junction bases unmatched: 10. This CDR3 has 16 amino acids. The sequence was collected from a woman aged 40 to 55 in good health. The V and J genes are TRBV11-2 and TRBJ2-1; 7 bases match TRBD1. Source material: blood. The CDR3 here is CASSSPDRLRYNEQFF. The CDR3 nucleotides are TGTGCCAGCAGCTCCCCGGACAGGTTGAGATACAATGAGCAGTTCTTC. Filled out from reference TRBV11-2 and TRBJ2-1, the complete variable domain reads EAGVAQSPRYKIIEKRQSVAFWCNPISGHATLYWYQQILGQGPKLLIQFQNNGVVDDSQLPKDRFSAERLKGVDSTLKIQPAKLEDSAVYLCASSSPDRLRYNEQFFGPGTRLTVL.